The 20 T cell receptor beta chains below come from one sample, sequenced in a study of Ad26.COV2.S vaccination and SARS-CoV-2 variants. As for treatment: about 20 received Ad26.COV2.S at low or high dose, single or two shots; about 5 received placebo; per-sample allocation not given. The investigators took samples on day 63 after the first vaccine or placebo injection. Libraries were prepared by immunoSEQ multiplex PCR; TCRdb keeps only in-frame clonotypes and omits some of them. The sample consists of about half a million clones, roughly nine tenths of them appearing once. This specimen was peripheral blood, taken in a trial of Ad26.COV2.S vaccine versus placebo. These receptors originate from a person aged 18 to 59 who received the Ad26.COV2.S COVID-19 vaccine or a placebo.

The genes are TRBV4-3 and TRBJ2-1; D is unresolved. Germline loops: CDR1 LGHNA, CDR2 YSLEER. With 3 bases removed from V and 10 bases from J, the gap between germline ends came to 13 bases. This CDR3 is built from 13 residues. CDR3 DNA sequence: TGCGCCAGCAGCCAGCGGAAGGGTATGGAGCAGTTCTTC. Its protein is CASSQRKGMEQFF.

The rearrangement links TRBV6-1 to TRBJ1-2, with TRBD1 matching over 8 bases. Germline assignment: CDR1 MNHNS and CDR2 SASEGT. The CDR3 covers 16 residues. Trimming removed 2 bases from V and 4 bases from J; junction bases left unmatched: 9. The CDR3 sequence: CASSEKRDRRVYGYTF. In nucleotides, the CDR3 is TGTGCCAGCAGTGAAAAGAGGGACAGGCGCGTCTATGGCTACACCTTC.

This chain connects TRBV11-3 to TRBJ2-2; D unclear. The CDR3 is 14 residues long. CDR1 and CDR2 from the germline V gene are SGHNT and YENEEA. V was trimmed by 6 bases and J by 1 base, leaving 9 bases between them. The CDR3 region is CASRQSENTGELFF. The DNA for the CDR3 is TGTGCCAGCAGACAGAGTGAGAACACCGGGGAGCTGTTTTTT.

The chain links TRBV7-2 to TRBJ2-7, with 7 bases fitting TRBD2. Trimming cost V 5 bases and J 0 bases; bases outside gene matches: 7. Germline V gene sequence: CDR1 SGHTA, CDR2 FQGNSA. The CDR3 covers 15 residues. Written as DNA, the CDR3 is TGTGCCAGCAGCGCCATGGGCGGGAGCTCCTACGAGCAGTACTTC. Protein product: CASSAMGGSSYEQYF. The entire variable domain, with the rest obtained from reference TRBV7-2 and TRBJ2-7, is as follows: GAGVSQSPSNKVTEKGKDVELRCDPISGHTALYWYRQSLGQGLEFLIYFQGNSAPDKSGLPSDRFSAERTGGSVSTLTIQRTQQEDSAVYLCASSAMGGSSYEQYFGPGTRLTVT.

The chain has TRBV29-1 and TRBJ1-2, with a weak D call TRBD1 (6 bases). CDR3 length equals 12 residues. Germline V gene lookup returns CDR1 SQVTM and CDR2 ANQGSEA. V shed 5 bases and J shed 6 bases, with 13 bases lying between them. CDR3 sequence reads: CSVHYQGNGYTF. The CDR3 DNA is TGCAGCGTTCATTATCAGGGGAATGGCTACACCTTC. The whole variable domain, remainder taken from reference TRBV29-1 and TRBJ1-2, is SAVISQKPSRDICQRGTSLTIQCQVDSQVTMMFWYRQQPGQSLTLIATANQGSEATYESGFVIDKFPISRPNLTFSTLTVSNMSPEDSSIYLCSVHYQGNGYTFGSGTRLTVV.

The V gene is TRBV19, the J gene TRBJ1-2, with 8 bases that match TRBD1. The CDR3 sequence is 19 residues long. The germline V gene has CDR1 LNHDA and CDR2 SQIVND (reference sequence). Trimming at V came to 7 bases and at J to 8 bases, leaving 27 bases not matched to a gene. CDR3 DNA sequence: TGTGCCAGTAAGAGGAATCTTCTGGATCGGACAGGGATAGTATCCGGCTACACCTTC. Translating gives CASKRNLLDRTGIVSGYTF.

The J gene is TRBJ1-1, the V gene TRBV3-1 (or the pseudogene TRBV3-2); 11 bases map to TRBD1. Germline V gives CDR1 LGHDT, CDR2 YNNKEL (reference sequence). The J segment lost 5 bases and the V segment lost 0 bases, leaving 5 bases of the junction unmatched. This CDR3 is built from 16 residues. Written as DNA, the CDR3 is TGTGCCAGCAGCCAAGACCTGGGGACAGGGGGAACTGAAGCTTTCTTT. It translates to CASSQDLGTGGTEAFF.

The chain couples TRBV30 to TRBJ1-4, with unresolved D. Germline lookup yields CDR1 GTSNPN and CDR2 SVGIG (reference sequence). V lost 0 bases and J lost 6, with 5 bases in between. The CDR3 is 12 residues long. The CDR3: CAWSVVDEKLFF. The CDR3 nucleotides are TGTGCCTGGAGTGTGGTTGATGAAAAACTGTTTTTT. The variable domain in full, completed from reference TRBV30 and TRBJ1-4, reads SQTIHQWPATLVQPVGSPLSLECTVEGTSNPNLYWYRQAAGRGLQLLFYSVGIGQISSEVPQNLSASRPQDRQFILSSKKLLLSDSGFYLCAWSVVDEKLFFGSGTQLSVL.

The chain links TRBV4-1 to TRBJ2-4; D may be TRBD2 (5 bases). The germline V gene has CDR1 MGHRA and CDR2 YSYEKL. Trimming took 0 bases from V and 8 from J, leaving 14 bases between them. The CDR3 runs 15 residues. The CDR3 DNA follows: TGCGCCAGCAGCCAAGAATACGGAGTGAGGGACATTCAGTACTTC. Its translation is CASSQEYGVRDIQYF.

The CDR3 loop reads CASSLEWGSEQYF. Here the CDR3 DNA reads TGTGCCAGCAGCTTGGAGTGGGGTAGCGAGCAGTACTTC. The chain uses TRBV5-5 and TRBJ2-7; D remains ambiguous. Trimming pared 0 bases from V and 6 bases from J, leaving 10 bases between. Germline V gene lookup returns CDR1 SGHKS and CDR2 YYEKEE (reference sequence). The CDR3 spans 13 residues.

The chain is built from TRBV7-2 and TRBJ2-5; 11 positions match TRBD2. Germline CDR1 reads SGHTA; CDR2 reads FQGNSA. The CDR3 contains 18 residues. V lost 0 bases, J lost 2 bases, and 8 bases stayed unmatched. The CDR3 reads CASSLAASGTSGQETQYF. As DNA, the CDR3 is TGTGCCAGCAGCTTAGCTGCCTCCGGGACTAGCGGACAAGAGACCCAGTACTTC.

There are a few counts of this clone. The rearrangement uses TRBV6-5 and TRBJ2-7; TRBD1 is a possible D gene (5 bases). V was cut by 5 bases and J by 1 base, with 12 bases left in between. Germline V lookup: CDR1 MNHEY, CDR2 SVGAGI. The CDR3 consists of 14 residues. The CDR3 bases are TGTGCCAGCAGTCACCAGGGCACATCCTACGAGCAGTACTTC. Its protein is CASSHQGTSYEQYF.

V gene TRBV18 combines with J gene TRBJ2-1; D remains ambiguous. The CDR3 has 15 amino acids. Trimming left V 0 bases short and J 4 bases short, with 10 bases between. The V gene's germline CDR1 is KGHSH and CDR2 LQKENI. DNA for the CDR3: TGTGCCAGCTCACCACCGTCTGAAACTTACAATGAGCAGTTCTTC. Amino acid sequence: CASSPPSETYNEQFF.

The J gene is TRBJ2-3, the V gene TRBV28; a possible D gene is TRBD2 (5 bases). V lost 5 bases, J lost 1 base, and 10 bases lay in between. The CDR3 runs 14 residues. In germline, CDR1 is MDHEN, CDR2 SYDVKM. CDR3 DNA: TGTGCCAGCAGTCTCAGCGGCCGCACAGATACGCAGTATTTT. Amino acid sequence: CASSLSGRTDTQYF.

The chain uses TRBV5-7 and TRBJ1-5; D unresolved. TRBV5-7 is marked as an open reading frame, function uncertain. The CDR3 totals 16 residues. The V and J ends lost 1 base and 3 bases respectively, with 14 bases between them. CDR3 region: CASSLSGGLHNQPQHF. Here the CDR3 DNA reads TGTGCCAGCAGCTTGTCTGGCGGTTTACACAATCAGCCCCAGCATTTT.

The chain uses TRBV27 and TRBJ1-1; 8 bases map to TRBD1. Germline V gene sequence: CDR1 MNHEY, CDR2 SMNVEV (reference sequence). The CDR3 is made up of 15 amino acids. The V gene end was trimmed by 5 bases and the J gene end by 7 bases; junction bases not matched to a gene: 12. The CDR3 DNA reads TGTGCCAGCAGTAGAACGCCGGGACAGGCGGGTGAAGCTTTCTTT. This sequence encodes CASSRTPGQAGEAFF.

The rearrangement joins TRBV5-8 to TRBJ1-4; D perhaps matches TRBD1 (5 bases). Germline loops: CDR1 SGHTS, CDR2 YDEGEE. V was pared by 2 bases and J by 6 bases, with 17 bases between. There are 16 residues in the CDR3. CDR3 in DNA: TGTGCCAGCAGCTTACCGTGGGTCCAGGGTTATGAAAAACTGTTTTTT. Protein sequence: CASSLPWVQGYEKLFF.

This CDR3 is CASSSRGQTGELFF. DNA for the CDR3: TGTGCCAGCTCATCTCGAGGCCAGACCGGGGAGCTGTTTTTT. The genes are TRBV18 and TRBJ2-2; no definite D call. CDR1 KGHSH and CDR2 LQKENI come from the germline V gene. This CDR3 has 14 amino acids. The germline V and J ends were trimmed by 5 bases and 5 bases, with 12 bases remaining between them.

J is TRBJ1-1 and V is TRBV7-9; D not resolved. The CDR3 runs 16 residues. The V and J ends lost 4 bases and 0 bases respectively, with 15 bases between them. From germline, CDR1 is SEHNR and CDR2 FQNEAQ (reference sequence). The CDR3 region is CASSSLTPIMNTEAFF. The CDR3 coding sequence is TGTGCCAGCAGCTCCTTGACGCCCATCATGAACACTGAAGCTTTCTTT. The full variable domain, rest sourced from reference TRBV7-9 and TRBJ1-1, is DTGVSQNPRHKITKRGQNVTFRCDPISEHNRLYWYRQTLGQGPEFLTYFQNEAQLEKSRLLSDRFSAERPKGSFSTLEIQRTEQGDSAMYLCASSSLTPIMNTEAFFGQGTRLTVV.

This clone is a singleton in its sample. The V call is TRBV3-1 (or the pseudogene TRBV3-2), the J call TRBJ2-7, with TRBD2 identical over 12 bases. J was trimmed by 2 bases and V by 1 base; bases with no gene match: 0. CDR1 is LGHDT and CDR2 is YNNKEL in the germline V gene (reference sequence). CDR3 length equals 15 residues. The CDR3 sequence: CASSQGLAGAYEQYF. The CDR3 nucleotides are TGTGCCAGCAGCCAAGGACTAGCGGGGGCCTACGAGCAGTACTTC.